This T cell receptor (beta chain) was captured by sequencing in a study of T cells after yellow fever vaccination. Whole-study results and caveats: After the booster, over 95% of CD4 and approximately 90% of CD8 primary-response clones were re-detected.

With regard to this clonotype: Its antigen remains unidentified.

CDR3 length equals 15 residues. V lost 7 bases, J lost 1 base, and 7 bases stayed unmatched. Germline CDR1 SNHLY, CDR2 FYNNEI. TCRdb redid the calling of the 5' RACE reads with MiXCR, one entry per CDR3 protein. The data hold 200,000 to 300,000 distinct CDR3 sequences, with over 10% observed a single time. The material sequenced was CD4+ T cells sorted from PBMCs, taken 45 days after the yellow fever booster vaccination. The chain has TRBV2 and TRBJ2-3; 8 nucleotides agree with TRBD2. The receptor was isolated from a man between 25 and 39 years old who received the YFV17D yellow fever vaccine. The CDR3 nucleotides are TGTGCCAGCACTTTACTAGCGGAAGGCACAGATACGCAGTATTTT. Protein: CASTLLAEGTDTQYF.